A selection of T cell receptor beta chains follows, all from one sample in a study of technical replicates of blood from several donors. Some clones are missing from TCRdb's copy, which holds only in-frame ones; the method was immunoSEQ multiplex PCR. The sample lists 74,000 or so clones; about nine tenths were seen once. The material sequenced was T cells isolated from PBMCs. The receptors derive from a human donor in good health. CDR3s include the opening cysteine and the closing phenylalanine or tryptophan. A D gene is named only where the DNA matches it firmly. Clone size is stated in some rows and not others, as once, few, many or a class when expanded.

cdr3_aa | cdr3_nt | j_call | clone_size | d_call | v_call
CASSADAGGKYF | TGTGCCAGCAGCGCAGACGCGGGCGGAAAGTACTTC | TRBJ2-7 | few | NA | TRBV5-4
CASSMDHGTRGYTF | TGTGCCAGTAGTATGGACCACGGGACAAGAGGCTACACCTTC | TRBJ1-2 | NA | NA | TRBV19
CASSLVEITEAFF | TGTGCCAGCAGCTTGGTGGAGATCACTGAAGCTTTCTTT | TRBJ1-1 | NA | NA | TRBV5-5
CATSTYRQPSTDTQYF | TGTGCCACCAGCACCTACAGGCAACCTAGCACAGATACGCAGTATTTT | TRBJ2-3 | NA | NA | TRBV15
CASSIFGRVQETQYF | TGTGCCAGTAGTATCTTTGGGAGGGTCCAAGAGACCCAGTACTTC | TRBJ2-5 | NA | TRBD2 | TRBV19
CSVVSAGALGEQYF | TGCAGCGTTGTGTCGGCAGGGGCCTTGGGAGAGCAGTACTTC | TRBJ2-7 | NA | NA | TRBV29-1
CAWSGGPDGNEKLFF | TGTGCCTGGAGTGGGGGCCCGGACGGGAATGAAAAACTGTTTTTT | TRBJ1-4 | NA | NA | TRBV30
CASSWTGPFNEKLFF | TGTGCCAGCTCTTGGACAGGGCCTTTTAATGAAAAACTGTTTTTT | TRBJ1-4 | once | TRBD1 | TRBV6-1
CAWMTSTDTQYF | TGTGCCTGGATGACTAGTACAGATACGCAGTATTTT | TRBJ2-3 | NA | NA | TRBV30
CASSLTPIAGYDTGELFF | TGTGCCAGCAGCTTAACCCCCATAGCGGGTTATGACACCGGGGAGCTGTTTTTT | TRBJ2-2 | NA | TRBD2 | TRBV7-3
CASSMVAEAFF | TGTGCCAGCAGTATGGTAGCTGAAGCTTTCTTT | TRBJ1-1 | NA | NA | TRBV2
CASYLGSGSATDTQYF | TGTGCCAGCTACCTGGGTAGCGGGAGTGCAACAGATACGCAGTATTTT | TRBJ2-3 | NA | TRBD2 | TRBV7-2
CASSWAGGTYEQYF | TGTGCCAGCAGTTGGGCAGGAGGAACCTACGAGCAGTACTTC | TRBJ2-7 | NA | NA | TRBV6-5
CASSAGGYGYTF | TGTGCCAGCAGCGCAGGGGGCTATGGCTACACCTTC | TRBJ1-2 | NA | TRBD1 | TRBV11-3
CASRTYYEQYF | TGTGCCAGCCGGACATACTACGAGCAGTACTTC | TRBJ2-7 | once | NA | TRBV28
CASSLGLGGFHTDTQYF | TGTGCCAGCAGCTTAGGCCTGGGAGGTTTTCACACAGATACGCAGTATTTT | TRBJ2-3 | NA | NA | TRBV13
CASSLGGTGNTIYF | TGTGCCAGCAGTCTAGGGGGAACTGGAAACACCATATATTTT | TRBJ1-3 | NA | NA | TRBV28
CASSWTGEFLIEREQYF | TGCGCCAGCAGTTGGACGGGAGAGTTTTTAATTGAGCGCGAGCAGTACTTC | TRBJ2-7 | NA | NA | TRBV5-1
CASSPKFGTGNTIYF | TGTGCCAGCAGCCCCAAATTCGGGACTGGAAACACCATATATTTT | TRBJ1-3 | NA | NA | TRBV5-6
CSVELQGGIHYNEQFF | TGCAGCGTTGAACTCCAGGGGGGCATACATTACAATGAGCAGTTCTTC | TRBJ2-1 | NA | NA | TRBV29-1
CASSARGTEAFF | TGTGCCAGTAGCGCTCGGGGGACTGAAGCTTTCTTT | TRBJ1-1 | NA | NA | TRBV19
CASSLYGSNYTF | TGTGCCAGCAGCTTATACGGGTCGAATTACACCTTC | TRBJ1-2 | NA | NA | TRBV11-2
CSVGLRQGAEAFF | TGCAGCGTTGGGCTAAGACAGGGAGCTGAAGCTTTCTTT | TRBJ1-1 | NA | TRBD1 | TRBV29-1
CASSGETGGNYGYTF | TGCGCCAGCAGCGGTGAGACAGGGGGGAACTATGGCTACACCTTC | TRBJ1-2 | once | TRBD1 | TRBV5-1
CASSLYRDETQYF | TGTGCCAGCAGCTTATACAGGGACGAGACCCAGTACTTC | TRBJ2-5 | NA | NA | TRBV7-8
CASSDSQETQYF | TGTGCCAGCAGTGACAGCCAAGAGACCCAGTACTTC | TRBJ2-5 | NA | NA | TRBV6-1
CASKREETYNEQFF | TGTGCCAGCAAGCGGGAGGAAACCTACAATGAGCAGTTCTTC | TRBJ2-1 | NA | TRBD2 | TRBV2
CASRARTGNTEAFF | TGTGCCAGCAGAGCTAGGACAGGGAACACTGAAGCTTTCTTT | TRBJ1-1 | NA | TRBD1 | TRBV2
CASSMGGNQPQHF | TGTGCCAGTAGTATGGGGGGAAATCAGCCCCAGCATTTT | TRBJ1-5 | NA | NA | TRBV19
CASSLDPGGSYGYTF | TGTGCCAGCAGCTTGGACCCGGGAGGGAGCTATGGCTACACCTTC | TRBJ1-2 | NA | NA | TRBV7-3
CASGAWSNQPQHF | TGTGCCAGCGGGGCTTGGAGCAATCAGCCCCAGCATTTT | TRBJ1-5 | NA | NA | TRBV27
CASSRQTGSEAFF | TGTGCCAGCAGCCGACAGACTGGCTCCGAAGCTTTCTTT | TRBJ1-1 | NA | NA | TRBV7-9
CASSLFAVQETQYF | TGTGCCAGCAGTTTATTTGCGGTCCAAGAGACCCAGTACTTC | TRBJ2-5 | NA | NA | TRBV28
CASSLTGTSYNEQFF | TGCGCCAGCAGCCTAACCGGGACTAGTTACAATGAGCAGTTCTTC | TRBJ2-1 | NA | TRBD2 | TRBV5-1
CASSVLFDSSYNEQFF | TGTGCCAGCAGCGTACTCTTCGATAGCTCCTACAATGAGCAGTTCTTC | TRBJ2-1 | NA | NA | TRBV9
CASSSIQDSYEQYF | TGCGCCAGCAGCTCGATACAGGACTCCTACGAGCAGTACTTC | TRBJ2-7 | NA | NA | TRBV5-1
CASSPTPGTGVNGYTF | TGTGCCAGCAGCCCGACCCCCGGGACAGGGGTTAATGGCTACACCTTC | TRBJ1-2 | NA | TRBD1 | TRBV7-2
CASSLGLAVTDEQFF | TGTGCCAGCAGCTTGGGACTAGCGGTTACCGATGAGCAGTTCTTC | TRBJ2-1 | NA | TRBD2 | TRBV5-4
CASRLNSAPQDTIYF | TGTGCCAGCAGGCTCAATTCCGCACCTCAGGACACCATATATTTT | TRBJ1-3 | NA | NA | TRBV13
CASSQLRTGGYNEQFF | TGCGCCAGCAGCCAATTAAGGACAGGGGGCTACAATGAGCAGTTCTTC | TRBJ2-1 | NA | TRBD1 | TRBV4-3
CASRQGAGGEQYF | TGTGCCAGTCGACAGGGGGCAGGTGGCGAGCAGTACTTC | TRBJ2-7 | NA | TRBD1 | TRBV28
CASSELLAGDEQFF | TGTGCCAGCAGTGAATTACTAGCGGGAGATGAGCAGTTCTTC | TRBJ2-1 | few | TRBD2 | TRBV6-1
CASSFNRLYEQYF | TGTGCCAGCAGCTTTAACCGACTCTACGAGCAGTACTTC | TRBJ2-7 | NA | NA | TRBV11-3
CASRAQGSLGAPKGYTF | TGTGCCAGCAGGGCCCAGGGGTCCCTAGGGGCGCCGAAGGGCTACACCTTC | TRBJ1-2 | once | NA | TRBV28
CASSHTGEINYGYTF | TGCGCCAGCAGCCATACAGGTGAAATTAACTATGGCTACACCTTC | TRBJ1-2 | NA | NA | TRBV4-1
CASSQEGGVDGYTF | TGCGCCAGCAGCCAAGAAGGGGGCGTAGATGGCTACACCTTC | TRBJ1-2 | NA | TRBD1 | TRBV4-1
CASSSEIYGYTF | TGTGCCAGTAGTAGCGAGATCTATGGCTACACCTTC | TRBJ1-2 | NA | NA | TRBV19
CASSHTEAGLSSYEQYF | TGTGCCAGCAGCCATACCGAGGCAGGGCTCTCCTCCTACGAGCAGTACTTC | TRBJ2-7 | NA | NA | TRBV13
CASRGDNPGEPQHF | TGTGCCAGCAGGGGGGACAACCCAGGGGAGCCCCAGCATTTT | TRBJ1-5 | NA | NA | TRBV2